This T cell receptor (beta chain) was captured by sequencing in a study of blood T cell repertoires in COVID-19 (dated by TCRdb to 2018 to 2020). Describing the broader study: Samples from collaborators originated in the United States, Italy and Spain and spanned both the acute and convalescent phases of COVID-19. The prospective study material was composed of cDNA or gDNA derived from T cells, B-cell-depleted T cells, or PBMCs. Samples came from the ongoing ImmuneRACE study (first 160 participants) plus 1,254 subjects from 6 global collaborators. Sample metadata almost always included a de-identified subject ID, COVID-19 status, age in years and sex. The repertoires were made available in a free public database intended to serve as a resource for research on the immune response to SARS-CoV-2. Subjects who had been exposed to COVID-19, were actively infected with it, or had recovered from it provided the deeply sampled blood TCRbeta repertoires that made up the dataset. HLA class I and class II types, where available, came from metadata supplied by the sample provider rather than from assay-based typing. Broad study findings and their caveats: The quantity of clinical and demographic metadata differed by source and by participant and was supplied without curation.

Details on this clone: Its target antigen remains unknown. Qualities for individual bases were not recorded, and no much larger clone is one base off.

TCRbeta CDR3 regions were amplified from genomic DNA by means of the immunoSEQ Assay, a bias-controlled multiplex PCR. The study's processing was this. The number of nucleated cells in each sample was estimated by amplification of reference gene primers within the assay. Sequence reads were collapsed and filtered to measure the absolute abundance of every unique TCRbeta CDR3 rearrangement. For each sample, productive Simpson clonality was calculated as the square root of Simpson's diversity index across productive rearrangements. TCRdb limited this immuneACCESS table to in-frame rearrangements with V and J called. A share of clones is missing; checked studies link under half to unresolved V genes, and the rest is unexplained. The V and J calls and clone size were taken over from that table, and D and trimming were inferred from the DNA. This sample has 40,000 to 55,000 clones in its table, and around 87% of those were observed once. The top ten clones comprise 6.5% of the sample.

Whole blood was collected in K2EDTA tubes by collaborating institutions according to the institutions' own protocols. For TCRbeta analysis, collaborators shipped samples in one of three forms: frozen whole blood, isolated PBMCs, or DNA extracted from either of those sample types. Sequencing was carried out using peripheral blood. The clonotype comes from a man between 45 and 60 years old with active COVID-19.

Read as DNA, the sequence is TGCGCCAGCAGCCAAGACCCGGGACAGGGGGAAGGGGGCACTGAAGCTTTCTTT. It is translated as CASSQDPGQGEGGTEAFF. The V and J genes are TRBV4-1 and TRBJ1-1; 11 central bases correspond to TRBD1. Looking up the germline V gene yields CDR1 MGHRA and CDR2 YSYEKL. At the junction V is shortened by 0 bases and J by 4 bases; bases outside the gene matches: 10. CDR3 length: 18 amino acids, cysteine to phenylalanine. Only the CDR3 region is kept as DNA, spanning 54 bases read in frame from base 1.